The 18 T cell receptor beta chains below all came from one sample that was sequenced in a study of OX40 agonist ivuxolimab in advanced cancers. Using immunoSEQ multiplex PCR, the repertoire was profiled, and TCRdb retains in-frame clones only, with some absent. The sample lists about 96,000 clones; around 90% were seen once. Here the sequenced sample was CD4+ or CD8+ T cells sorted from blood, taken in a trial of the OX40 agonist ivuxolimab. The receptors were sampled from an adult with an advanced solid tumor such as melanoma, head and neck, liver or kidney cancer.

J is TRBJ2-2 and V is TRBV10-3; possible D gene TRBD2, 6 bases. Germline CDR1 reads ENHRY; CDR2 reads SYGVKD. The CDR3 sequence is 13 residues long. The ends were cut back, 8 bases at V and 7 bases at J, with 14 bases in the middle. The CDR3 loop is CAIRDSSGGELFF. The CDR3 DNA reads TGTGCCATCCGGGACTCAAGTGGCGGGGAGCTGTTTTTT.

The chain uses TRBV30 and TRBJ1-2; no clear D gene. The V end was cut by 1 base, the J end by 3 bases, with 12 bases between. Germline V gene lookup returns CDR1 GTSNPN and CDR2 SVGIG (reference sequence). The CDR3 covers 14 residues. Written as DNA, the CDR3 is TGTGCCTGGAGTGGGCAGACGGGTGACTATGGCTACACCTTC. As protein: CAWSGQTGDYGYTF. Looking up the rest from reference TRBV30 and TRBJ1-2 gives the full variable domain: SQTIHQWPATLVQPVGSPLSLECTVEGTSNPNLYWYRQAAGRGLQLLFYSVGIGQISSEVPQNLSASRPQDRQFILSSKKLLLSDSGFYLCAWSGQTGDYGYTFGSGTRLTVV.

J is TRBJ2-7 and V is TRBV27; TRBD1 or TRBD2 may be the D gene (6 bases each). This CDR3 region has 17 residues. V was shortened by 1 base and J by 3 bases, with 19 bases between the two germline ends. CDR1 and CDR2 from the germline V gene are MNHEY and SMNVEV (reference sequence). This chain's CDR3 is CASSLFWTRDKDYEQYF. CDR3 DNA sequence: TGTGCCAGCAGTTTATTTTGGACGCGGGACAAAGACTACGAGCAGTACTTC.

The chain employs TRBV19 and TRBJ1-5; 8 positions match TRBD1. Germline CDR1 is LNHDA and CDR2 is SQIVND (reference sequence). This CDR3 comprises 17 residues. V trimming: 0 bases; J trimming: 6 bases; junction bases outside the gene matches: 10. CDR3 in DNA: TGTGCCAGTAGTATAGACTTCGGGTCTACAGGGGGTCAGCCCCAGCATTTT. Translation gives CASSIDFGSTGGQPQHF.

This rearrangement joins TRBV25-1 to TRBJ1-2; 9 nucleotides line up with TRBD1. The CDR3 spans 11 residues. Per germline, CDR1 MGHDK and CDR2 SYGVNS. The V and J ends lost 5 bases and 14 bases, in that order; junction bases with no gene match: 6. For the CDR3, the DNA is TGTGCCAGCAGTAAACAGGGGGCAGAGACCTTC. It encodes CASSKQGAETF.

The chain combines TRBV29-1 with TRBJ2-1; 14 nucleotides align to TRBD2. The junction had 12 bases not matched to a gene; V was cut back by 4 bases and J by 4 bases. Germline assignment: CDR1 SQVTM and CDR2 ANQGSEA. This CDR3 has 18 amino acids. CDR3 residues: CSVGAGTSGSSGYNEQFF. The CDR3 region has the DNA TGCAGCGTTGGAGCCGGGACTAGCGGGAGCAGTGGGTACAATGAGCAGTTCTTC.

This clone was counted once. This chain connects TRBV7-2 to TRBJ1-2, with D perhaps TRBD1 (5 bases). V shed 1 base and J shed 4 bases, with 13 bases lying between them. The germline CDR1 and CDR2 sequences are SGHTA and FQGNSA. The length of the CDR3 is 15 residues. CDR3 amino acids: CASSLGREDPYGYTF. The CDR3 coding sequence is TGTGCCAGCAGCTTAGGCAGGGAGGACCCCTATGGCTACACCTTC.

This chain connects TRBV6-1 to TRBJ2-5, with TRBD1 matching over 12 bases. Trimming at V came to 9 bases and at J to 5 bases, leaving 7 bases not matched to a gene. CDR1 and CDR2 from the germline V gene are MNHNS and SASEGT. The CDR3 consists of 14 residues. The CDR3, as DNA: TGTGCCAGGGGCCGGGACAGGGGGCGGGAGACCCAGTACTTC. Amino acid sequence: CARGRDRGRETQYF.

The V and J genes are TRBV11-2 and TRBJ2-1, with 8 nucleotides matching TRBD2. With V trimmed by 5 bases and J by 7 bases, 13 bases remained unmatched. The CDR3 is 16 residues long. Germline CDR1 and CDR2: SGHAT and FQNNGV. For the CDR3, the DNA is TGTGCCAGCAGCCCACTCGGAGCGGGAGCTGGGAATGAGCAGTTCTTC. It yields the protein CASSPLGAGAGNEQFF.

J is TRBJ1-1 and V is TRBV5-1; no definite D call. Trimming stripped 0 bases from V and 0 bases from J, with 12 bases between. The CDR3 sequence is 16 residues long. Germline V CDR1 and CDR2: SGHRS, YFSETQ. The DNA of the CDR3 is TGCGCCAGCAGCTTGGCCGTGGGAGGCCTGAACACTGAAGCTTTCTTT. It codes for CASSLAVGGLNTEAFF.

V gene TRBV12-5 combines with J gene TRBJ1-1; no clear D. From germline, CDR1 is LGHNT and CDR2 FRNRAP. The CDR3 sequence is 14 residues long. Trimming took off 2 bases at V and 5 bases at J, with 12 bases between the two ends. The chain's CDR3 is CASGLSGRRTEAFF. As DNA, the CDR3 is TGTGCTAGTGGTTTGTCAGGCCGGAGGACTGAAGCTTTCTTT. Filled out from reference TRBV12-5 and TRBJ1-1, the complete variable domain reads DARVTQTPRHKVTEMGQEVTMRCQPILGHNTVFWYRQTMMQGLELLAYFRNRAPLDDSGMPKDRFSAEMPDATLATLKIQPSEPRDSAVYFCASGLSGRRTEAFFGQGTRLTVV.

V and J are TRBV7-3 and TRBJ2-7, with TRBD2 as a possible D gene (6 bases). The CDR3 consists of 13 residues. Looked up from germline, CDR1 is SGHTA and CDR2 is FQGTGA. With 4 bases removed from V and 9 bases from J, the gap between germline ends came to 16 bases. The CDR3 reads CASSSDSGRRQYF. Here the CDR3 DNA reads TGTGCCAGCAGCTCCGACAGCGGGCGGCGGCAGTACTTC.

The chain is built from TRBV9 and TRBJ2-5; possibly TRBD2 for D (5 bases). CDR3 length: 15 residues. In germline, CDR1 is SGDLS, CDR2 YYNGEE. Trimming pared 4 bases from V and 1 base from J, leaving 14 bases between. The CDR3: CASSIDPGIQETQYF. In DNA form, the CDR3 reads TGTGCCAGCAGCATAGACCCGGGAATCCAAGAGACCCAGTACTTC.

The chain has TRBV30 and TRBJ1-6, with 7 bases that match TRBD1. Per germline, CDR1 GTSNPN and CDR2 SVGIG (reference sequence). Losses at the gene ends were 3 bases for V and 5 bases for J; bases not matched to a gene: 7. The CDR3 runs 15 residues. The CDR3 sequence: CAWSSDRVHNSPLHF. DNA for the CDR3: TGTGCCTGGAGCTCCGACAGGGTCCATAATTCACCCCTCCACTTT.

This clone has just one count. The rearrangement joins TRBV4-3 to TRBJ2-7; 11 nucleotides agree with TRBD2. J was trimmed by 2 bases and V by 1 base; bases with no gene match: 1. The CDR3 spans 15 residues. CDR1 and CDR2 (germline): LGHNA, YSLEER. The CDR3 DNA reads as TGCGCCAGCAGCCAAGTACTAGCGGGAGCCTACGAGCAGTACTTC. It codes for CASSQVLAGAYEQYF.

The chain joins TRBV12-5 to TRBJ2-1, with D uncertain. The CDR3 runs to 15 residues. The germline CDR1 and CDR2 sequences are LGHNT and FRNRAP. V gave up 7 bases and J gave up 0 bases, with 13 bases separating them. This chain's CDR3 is CASAFVASSYNEQFF. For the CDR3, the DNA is TGTGCTAGTGCCTTCGTTGCTAGCTCCTACAATGAGCAGTTCTTC. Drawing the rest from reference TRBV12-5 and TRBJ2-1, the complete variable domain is DARVTQTPRHKVTEMGQEVTMRCQPILGHNTVFWYRQTMMQGLELLAYFRNRAPLDDSGMPKDRFSAEMPDATLATLKIQPSEPRDSAVYFCASAFVASSYNEQFFGPGTRLTVL.

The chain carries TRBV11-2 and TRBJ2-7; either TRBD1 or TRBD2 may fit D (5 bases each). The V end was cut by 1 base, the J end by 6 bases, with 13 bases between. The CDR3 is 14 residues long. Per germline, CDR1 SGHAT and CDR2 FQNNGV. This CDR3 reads CASSLARGAGEQYF. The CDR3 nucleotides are TGTGCCAGCAGCTTAGCCCGAGGGGCTGGCGAGCAGTACTTC.

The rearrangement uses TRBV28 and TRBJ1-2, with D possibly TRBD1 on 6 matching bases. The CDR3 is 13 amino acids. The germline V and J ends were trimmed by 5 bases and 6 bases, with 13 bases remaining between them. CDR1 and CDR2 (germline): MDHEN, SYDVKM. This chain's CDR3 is CASSLQGSNGYTF. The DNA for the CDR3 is TGTGCCAGCAGTCTCCAGGGGTCTAATGGCTACACCTTC.